This T cell receptor beta chain was recorded in a study of blood T cell repertoires in COVID-19. TCRdb's table, derived via immunoSEQ multiplex PCR, lists solely in-frame clones and lacks some. The sample includes 140,000 to 150,000 clones, over 80% of them seen just once. Germline-derived CDR1 and CDR2 are GTSNPN and SVGIG (reference sequence). V lost 8 bases, J lost 0 bases, and 19 bases lay in between. This CDR3 spans 16 amino acids. This clone was counted a few times. Source material: peripheral blood. This chain connects TRBV30 to TRBJ2-2; tentative D call: TRBD1 (5 bases). This TCR was sampled from a woman in her 40s with active or convalescent COVID-19. The CDR3 DNA reads TGTGCCGCCGACAGCCAAGCATTCGCGAACACCGGGGAGCTGTTTTTT. It codes for CAADSQAFANTGELFF.